This entry describes one T cell receptor beta chain. The entry originates in a study of blood T cells in healthy people across ages. PCR was performed a second time for about 7 to 12 cycles using a sample-barcoded 5' primer and a J-beta primer mix. TCRdb reanalysed the 5' RACE reads using MiXCR and keeps one entry per CDR3 protein. The repertoire has 1.5 million to 2 million distinct CDR3 sequences, about 39% of them found once; the top ten carry roughly 23%. The germline V gene has CDR1 MNHEY and CDR2 SVGEGT. The CDR3 totals 15 residues. Germline trimming cut 6 bases from V and 7 bases from J; bases unmatched to any gene: 9.

This sequence joins TRBV6-2 or TRBV6-3 and TRBJ1-1, with 12 bases aligning to TRBD1. The sequence was obtained from a human donor in good health. Sequencing was performed on blood. CDR3 nucleotides: TGTGCCAGCAGCCTAACAGGGACAGGGGGCTTTGAAGCTTTCTTT. Protein: CASSLTGTGGFEAFF.